These 23 T cell receptor beta chains originate from one sample sequenced in a study of glioma-infiltrating T cells. The iRepertoire nested amplicon-rescue multiplex PCR amplified TCR alpha and beta CDR3s from RNA. TCRdb fed the multiplex PCR reads into MiXCR, producing one record per CDR3 protein. The data show around 43,000 distinct CDR3 sequences, around 24% seen once. Source material: glioma tissue, nonneoplastic brain tissue, or PBMCs (not recorded which). These receptors originate from a human donor with low-grade glioma or glioblastoma, undergoing nonglioma brain surgery, or in good health (not recorded which).

This chain connects TRBV12-3 or TRBV12-4 to TRBJ1-5; D uncertain. The V end was cut by 6 bases, the J end by 6 bases, with 9 bases between. This CDR3 contains 12 residues. For the CDR3, the DNA is TGTGCCAGCAGCCAGACTCCTCAGCCCCAGCATTTT. Amino acids: CASSQTPQPQHF.

On this clonotype: A much larger clone sits a single nucleotide away, making a read error possible. V and J are TRBV4-2 and TRBJ2-4; TRBD1 or TRBD2 may be the D gene (7 bases each). The CDR3 has 15 amino acids. Germline loops: CDR1 LGHNA, CDR2 YNFKEQ. The CDR3 DNA reads as TGTGCCAGCATCCAAGATTGGGAGGGGGCCAACATTCAGTACTTC. This encodes CASIQDWEGANIQYF.

This clonotype was seen only a few times. The CDR3 protein is CASSLATGDANYGYTF. The CDR3, as DNA: TGCGCCAGCAGCTTGGCCACGGGGGATGCCAACTATGGCTACACCTTC. V gene TRBV5-1 combines with J gene TRBJ1-2; perhaps TRBD1 as D (5 bases). Germline V gene data show CDR1 as SGHRS and CDR2 as YFSETQ. V lost 0 bases, J lost 2 bases, and 14 bases lay in between. This CDR3 is 16 amino acids long.

This sequence joins TRBV28 and TRBJ1-5, with 9 bases identical to TRBD1. This CDR3 is built from 15 residues. V gave up 6 bases and J gave up 6 bases; unmatched junction bases: 9. The germline V gene has CDR1 MDHEN and CDR2 SYDVKM. CDR3 in amino acids: CASSRRRQGVQPQHF. CDR3 sequence (DNA): TGTGCCAGCAGCAGGCGGCGACAGGGGGTTCAGCCCCAGCATTTT.

In its sample, this clonotype was seen many times. The rearrangement joins TRBV3-1 to TRBJ1-3; D remains unclear. V lost 0 bases and J 0 bases, leaving 6 bases between the germline ends. Germline-derived CDR1 and CDR2 are LGHDT and YNNKEL (reference sequence). The CDR3 contains 15 residues. CDR3 protein: CASSQDLLSGNTIYF. Here the CDR3 DNA reads TGTGCCAGCAGCCAAGACCTCCTCTCTGGAAACACCATATATTTT.

This clonotype was detected ten times or more. This chain uses TRBV2 with TRBJ2-5; D unresolved. Trimming pared 7 bases from V and 1 base from J, leaving 13 bases between. The CDR3 totals 14 residues. CDR1 and CDR2 from the germline V gene are SNHLY and FYNNEI. The CDR3 DNA follows: TGTGCCAGCAACATACCTCCCAGCCAAGAGACCCAGTACTTC. It encodes CASNIPPSQETQYF.

This clonotype was recorded many times. The chain employs TRBV25-1 and TRBJ2-7; D remains unclear. V lost 9 bases and J lost 0, with 9 bases in between. The CDR3 is 12 amino acids. In germline, CDR1 is MGHDK, CDR2 SYGVNS. The CDR3: CARDGPSYEQYF. CDR3 DNA: TGTGCCAGAGACGGACCCTCCTACGAGCAGTACTTC.

This clonotype came up many times. The J gene is TRBJ2-3, the V gene TRBV2, with a weak D call TRBD1 (5 bases). Germline CDR1 SNHLY, CDR2 FYNNEI. Trimming cost V 5 bases and J 12 bases, with 15 bases left between them. This CDR3 has 12 amino acids. In DNA, the CDR3 is TGTGCCAGCAGTCCACAGGCGGCGGATCAGTATTTT. This translates into CASSPQAADQYF.

This clonotype is medium-sized (0.01 to 0.1%) by share. V gene TRBV6-1 combines with J gene TRBJ2-2; possible D gene TRBD2, 7 bases. Germline loops: CDR1 MNHNS, CDR2 SASEGT. The CDR3 has 15 residues. With 1 base removed from V and 6 bases from J, the gap between germline ends came to 12 bases. In DNA, the CDR3 is TGTGCCAGCAGTGAAGGACCGGGGGGCCCCGGGGAGCTGTTTTTT. Translating it yields CASSEGPGGPGELFF.

This clonotype was seen many times. The CDR3 spells CASYSDRGFGAFF. The DNA for the CDR3 is TGTGCCAGCTACTCGGACAGGGGTTTTGGAGCTTTCTTT. This rearrangement joins TRBV28 to TRBJ1-1, with 9 bases matching TRBD1. CDR1 and CDR2 (germline): MDHEN, SYDVKM. The trim removed 8 bases at V and 10 bases at J, leaving 11 bases unmatched. The CDR3 covers 13 residues.

This clonotype was recorded at least ten times. This chain links TRBV2 with TRBJ1-2; no reliable D call. This CDR3 has 15 residues. Germline V gene lookup returns CDR1 SNHLY and CDR2 FYNNEI. V shed 7 bases and J shed 0 bases, with 15 bases lying between them. Here the CDR3 reads CASIPGRTTNYGYTF. The CDR3 DNA reads TGTGCCAGCATCCCCGGACGGACTACTAACTATGGCTACACCTTC.

This sequence joins TRBV24-1 and TRBJ2-3, with unresolved D. V was cut by 0 bases and J by 8 bases, with 17 bases left in between. Germline V gives CDR1 KGHDR, CDR2 SFDVKD. This CDR3 contains 16 residues. The CDR3 loop reads CATSDLPKGWLGTQYF. The CDR3 DNA follows: TGTGCCACCAGTGATTTGCCCAAGGGCTGGCTTGGTACGCAGTATTTT.

This clonotype was seen many times. V and J are TRBV4-2 and TRBJ2-1, with 9 nucleotides matching TRBD1. The germline V gene has CDR1 LGHNA and CDR2 YNFKEQ. The V gene end was trimmed by 4 bases and the J gene end by 2 bases; junction bases not matched to a gene: 3. The CDR3 consists of 15 residues. The CDR3 DNA reads TGTGCCAGCAGCCCGGGACAGGGACCCTACAATGAGCAGTTCTTC. Amino acid sequence: CASSPGQGPYNEQFF.

This clonotype has ten or more counts. This sequence joins TRBV20-1 and TRBJ1-2, with D possibly TRBD1 on 6 matching bases. Deletions cut 5 bases from V and 5 bases from J, with 15 bases between. Per germline, CDR1 DFQATT and CDR2 SNEGSKA (reference sequence). The CDR3 contains 13 residues. The DNA for the CDR3 is TGCAGTGCTTCCGACAGGATGTTTTATGGCTACACCTTC. Amino acid sequence: CSASDRMFYGYTF.

The CDR3 here is CASSYQGTYEQYF. The CDR3 nucleotides read TGTGCCAGCAGTTACCAGGGGACCTACGAGCAGTACTTC. The V call is TRBV6-5, the J call TRBJ2-7; TRBD1 is a possible D gene (6 bases). The CDR3 is 13 amino acids. Germline-derived CDR1 and CDR2 are MNHEY and SVGAGI. V lost 2 bases, J lost 2 bases, and 7 bases lay in between.

This clonotype was counted ten times or more. The J gene is TRBJ1-3, the V gene TRBV3-1; maybe TRBD1 (5 bases). Trimming took 1 base from V and 5 from J, leaving 9 bases between them. Germline V lookup: CDR1 LGHDT, CDR2 YNNKEL (reference sequence). This CDR3 has 14 residues. The CDR3 sequence is CASSQAGHRNTIYF. CDR3 nucleotide sequence: TGTGCCAGCAGCCAAGCAGGACACCGAAACACCATATATTTT.

This chain uses TRBV2 with TRBJ2-7; D gene unclear. Trimming left V 5 bases short and J 3 bases short, with 14 bases between. Germline V gives CDR1 SNHLY, CDR2 FYNNEI. The CDR3 is 14 amino acids. CDR3 region: CASSPQTVSYEQYF. The DNA of the CDR3 is TGTGCCAGCAGTCCCCAGACGGTGAGCTACGAGCAGTACTTC.

The sample holds one count of this clonotype. This chain joins TRBV28 and TRBJ1-5, with unresolved D. The CDR3 spans 15 residues. In germline, CDR1 is MDHEN, CDR2 SYDVKM. Trimming stripped 2 bases from V and 0 bases from J, with 8 bases between. CDR3 loop: CASSLSISSNQPQHF. The CDR3 coding sequence is TGTGCCAGCAGTTTAAGCATAAGTAGCAATCAGCCCCAGCATTTT.

On this clonotype: This may be a read error: a much more frequent sequence differs by one nucleotide. V is TRBV7-9 and J is TRBJ1-2, with D possibly TRBD1 on 6 matching bases. With 10 bases removed from V and 10 bases from J, the gap between germline ends came to 16 bases. CDR1 is SEHNR, CDR2 FQNEAQ, per germline (reference sequence). The CDR3 sequence is 11 residues long. CDR3 loop: CATPSGADYTF. The CDR3 DNA is TGTGCCACCCCTTCAGGGGCTGACTACACCTTC. Drawing the rest from reference TRBV7-9 and TRBJ1-2, the complete variable domain is DTGVSQNPRHKITKRGQNVTFRCDPISEHNRLYWYRQTLGQGPEFLTYFQNEAQLEKSRLLSDRFSAERPKGSFSTLEIQRTEQGDSAMYLCATPSGADYTFGSGTRLTVV.

Ten or more counts support this clonotype. This rearrangement joins TRBV20-1 to TRBJ1-1; 7 positions match TRBD1. V shed 1 base, J shed 7 bases, and the junction held 3 bases outside the gene matches. CDR3 length: 12 amino acids. CDR1 is DFQATT, CDR2 SNEGSKA, per germline (reference sequence). DNA of the CDR3: TGCAGTGCTAGAGGAGGGGGCTTTGAAGCTTTCTTT. As protein: CSARGGGFEAFF.

The V gene is TRBV6-2 or TRBV6-3, the J gene TRBJ2-2; D perhaps matches TRBD1 (6 bases). The germline V gene has CDR1 MNHEY and CDR2 SVGEGT. This CDR3 is 13 amino acids long. CDR3 sequence: CVSSSGDTGELFF. The DNA of the CDR3 is TGTGTTAGCAGTTCAGGGGACACCGGGGAGCTGTTTTTT.

The sample holds many counts of this clonotype. The rearrangement joins TRBV19 to TRBJ2-1; D remains unclear. Trimming took 4 bases from V and 7 from J, leaving 23 bases between them. Per the germline V gene, CDR1 is LNHDA and CDR2 is SQIVND (reference sequence). The CDR3 has 17 residues. CDR3 in amino acids: CASSTAPPAELVNEQFF. CDR3 DNA sequence: TGTGCCAGTAGTACTGCCCCCCCGGCGGAGTTAGTTAATGAGCAGTTCTTC.

With regard to this clonotype: An end of the junction differs from the germline gene, which may be a read error. The V and J genes are TRBV6-1 and TRBJ2-7; 7 bases align to TRBD1. Germline CDR1 reads MNHNS; CDR2 reads SASEGT. CDR3 size: 12 residues. CDR3 nucleotides: TGCGCCAGCAGTGAAGGGGGCTACGGGCAGTACTTT. Translating it yields CASSEGGYGQYF.